A single sample is the source of the 16 T cell receptor beta chains below, sequenced in a study of post-analysis software for immune sequencing data. These receptors' antigens are unknown. Findings of the study overall: TRBV5-6, TRBV5-1 and TRBV20-1 belonged to a set of about 5 TRBV segments that were more frequent in patients than controls.

Each TCR beta cDNA library carried unique molecular identifiers. MiXCR, run by TCRdb on the PCR reads, gives a single entry per CDR3 protein. The sample contains approximately 730,000 distinct CDR3 sequences, roughly 27% of which appear only once. The sample was blood. These receptors were collected from a girl aged 5-17 years with multiple sclerosis.

On this clonotype itself: A much larger clone lies a single base off, so this may be a read error. The CDR3 loop reads CASSFLQGQGRPNYGYTF. The CDR3 DNA sequence: TGCGCCAGCAGCTTCCTACAGGGCCAGGGAAGACCTAACTATGGCTACACCTTC. The V gene is TRBV5-1, the J gene TRBJ1-2, with D possibly matching TRBD1 (6 bases). This CDR3 is 18 amino acids long. The germline V gene has CDR1 SGHRS and CDR2 YFSETQ. V was pared by 2 bases and J by 0 bases, with 20 bases between.

This rearrangement joins TRBV7-8 to TRBJ1-1; D unresolved. Trimming removed 3 bases from V and 5 bases from J, with 10 bases in between. The germline V gene has CDR1 SGHVS and CDR2 FQNEAQ. The CDR3 contains 13 residues. This CDR3 reads CASSFGSATEAFF. DNA for the CDR3: TGTGCCAGCAGCTTCGGAAGCGCAACTGAAGCTTTCTTT.

The rearrangement uses TRBV6-4 and TRBJ2-3; 7 bases map to TRBD2. V was clipped by 1 base and J by 4 bases; unmatched bases: 5. The CDR3 runs to 15 residues. Germline assignment: CDR1 MRHNA and CDR2 SNTAGT. The CDR3 DNA reads TGTGCCAGCAGTGACTTTGGGGGAGGGCCAGATACGCAGTATTTT. Translated: CASSDFGGGPDTQYF.

This clonotype was detected only a few times. The chain is built from TRBV20-1 and TRBJ2-1; D perhaps matches TRBD1 (7 bases). The V end lost 5 bases, the J end lost 2 bases, and 10 bases lay between the germline ends. Germline V lookup: CDR1 DFQATT, CDR2 SNEGSKA (reference sequence). The CDR3 consists of 13 residues. CDR3 nucleotide sequence: TGCAGTGCTGGAGGGACAGCCTACAATGAGCAGTTCTTC. Its translation is CSAGGTAYNEQFF.

This clonotype has more than one count but fewer than ten. The chain is built from TRBV20-1 and TRBJ2-5, with D possibly TRBD1 on 5 matching bases. The CDR3 length is 15 residues. Germline-derived CDR1 and CDR2 are DFQATT and SNEGSKA (reference sequence). Trimming took off 1 base at V and 5 bases at J, with 17 bases between the two ends. The CDR3 protein is CSARGPLTKGETQYF. The CDR3 DNA is TGCAGTGCTAGAGGCCCCCTTACTAAGGGGGAGACCCAGTACTTC.

This clonotype was seen more than once but under ten times. This sequence joins TRBV20-1 and TRBJ2-7; 8 bases fit TRBD2. The CDR3 has 14 amino acids. V was clipped by 7 bases and J by 0 bases; unmatched bases: 8. Looked up from germline, CDR1 is DFQATT and CDR2 is SNEGSKA (reference sequence). The CDR3 nucleotides read TGCAGTGGGACTTCGGGGGGGAACTCCTACGAGCAGTACTTC. Amino acids: CSGTSGGNSYEQYF.

This clonotype was observed once. The chain employs TRBV7-8 and TRBJ1-2; 7 bases align to TRBD1. Losses at the gene ends were 1 base for V and 6 bases for J; bases not matched to a gene: 8. The CDR3 length is 15 residues. The V gene's germline CDR1 is SGHVS and CDR2 FQNEAQ. The CDR3 is CASSLEASQGHGYTF. The CDR3 nucleotides read TGTGCCAGCAGCTTAGAGGCTTCACAGGGGCATGGCTACACCTTC.

About this clonotype itself: One end of the junction varies from germline; a read error may be responsible. The rearrangement joins TRBV5-6 to TRBJ2-5; no clear D gene. CDR3 size: 14 residues. Germline assignment: CDR1 SGHDT and CDR2 YYEEEE. The CDR3 nucleotides are TGTGCCAGCAGCTTGATTTCTAGGGAAGAGACCCGGTACTTC. Encoded protein: CASSLISREETRYF.

The rearrangement joins TRBV7-2 to TRBJ1-4; D is unresolved. V lost 3 bases to trimming and J lost 5 bases, with 4 bases between them. Looked up from germline, CDR1 is SGHTA and CDR2 is FQGNSA. The CDR3 covers 12 residues. CDR3 in amino acids: CASSFLNEKLFF. The CDR3 DNA follows: TGTGCCAGCAGCTTCTTAAATGAAAAACTGTTTTTT.

V is TRBV10-3 and J is TRBJ2-1; 8 bases align to TRBD1. Trimming at V came to 0 bases and at J to 4 bases, leaving 11 bases not matched to a gene. The germline CDR1 and CDR2 sequences are ENHRY and SYGVKD. The CDR3 contains 18 residues. CDR3 in amino acids: CAISESIGTGNQYNEQFF. CDR3 in DNA: TGTGCCATCAGTGAGTCGATTGGGACAGGAAACCAGTACAATGAGCAGTTCTTC.

A word on this clonotype: The CDR3 ends on some other residue instead of the conserved phenylalanine or tryptophan, so this is likely a read error. This chain connects TRBV12-3 or TRBV12-4 to TRBJ2-3, with 10 bases lining up with TRBD2. J was trimmed by 3 bases and V by 10 bases; bases with no gene match: 7. The CDR3 runs 14 residues. CDR3 region: CATNPSGSTDTQYS. For the CDR3, the DNA is TGTGCCACTAACCCTAGCGGGAGTACAGATACGCAGTATTCT.

The chain combines TRBV14 with TRBJ1-1, with 9 bases aligning to TRBD1. CDR1 and CDR2 (germline): SGHDN, FVKESK. Losses at the gene ends were 5 bases for V and 3 bases for J; bases not matched to a gene: 7. This CDR3 region has 15 residues. The DNA for the CDR3 is TGTGCCAGCAGCTTATGGACAGGGGCGTACACTGAAGCTTTCTTT. Translating it yields CASSLWTGAYTEAFF. Supplemented by reference TRBV14 and TRBJ1-1, the full variable domain reads EAGVTQFPSHSVIEKGQTVTLRCDPISGHDNLYWYRRVMGKEIKFLLHFVKESKQDESGMPNNRFLAERTGGTYSTLKVQPAELEDSGVYFCASSLWTGAYTEAFFGQGTRLTVV.

The chain links TRBV24-1 to TRBJ2-7, with TRBD2 identical over 9 bases. The J call is uncertain, as TRBJ2-5 better fits the DNA end. From germline, CDR1 is KGHDR and CDR2 SFDVKD. CDR3 size: 16 residues. The CDR3 DNA is TGTGCCACCAGTGACCCTGGGACTAGCCTACAAGAGACCCAGTACTTC. It specifies CATSDPGTSLQETQYF.

This clonotype showed up many times. The V and J genes are TRBV12-3 or TRBV12-4 and TRBJ2-1; D remains unclear. The CDR3 length is 14 residues. The V end lost 1 base, the J end lost 5 bases, and 9 bases lay between the germline ends. This CDR3 reads CASSLGQANNEQFF. CDR3 in DNA: TGTGCCAGCAGTTTAGGGCAGGCCAACAATGAGCAGTTCTTC.

The chain is built from TRBV4-1 and TRBJ1-6; no firm D call. Germline CDR1 and CDR2: MGHRA and YSYEKL. The CDR3 totals 15 residues. V was clipped by 2 bases and J by 6 bases, with 11 bases between them. The CDR3 sequence is CASSQPQLGNSPLHF. DNA of the CDR3: TGCGCCAGCAGCCAACCACAATTGGGTAATTCACCCCTCCACTTT.

This clonotype was observed a handful of times. The V and J genes are TRBV28 and TRBJ2-7; tentative D call: TRBD2 (7 bases). CDR1 is MDHEN and CDR2 is SYDVKM in the germline V gene. Trimming stripped 5 bases from V and 2 bases from J, with 22 bases between. This CDR3 region has 17 residues. The CDR3 DNA sequence: TGTGCCAGCAGTCTCGTTGGGGGGGCGGTTTTTACCTACGAGCAGTACTTC. Translated, it gives CASSLVGGAVFTYEQYF.